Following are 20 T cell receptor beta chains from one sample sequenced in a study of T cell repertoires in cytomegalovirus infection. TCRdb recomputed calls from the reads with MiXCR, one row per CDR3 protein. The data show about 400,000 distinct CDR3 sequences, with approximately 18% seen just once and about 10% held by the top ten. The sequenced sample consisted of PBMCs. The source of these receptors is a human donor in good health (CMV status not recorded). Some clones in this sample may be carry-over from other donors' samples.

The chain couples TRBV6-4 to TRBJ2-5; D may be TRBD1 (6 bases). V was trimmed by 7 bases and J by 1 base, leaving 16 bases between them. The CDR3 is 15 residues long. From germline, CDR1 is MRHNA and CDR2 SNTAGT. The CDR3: CASKLPGATQETQYF. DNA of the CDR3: TGTGCCAGCAAGCTCCCAGGGGCGACCCAAGAGACCCAGTACTTC.

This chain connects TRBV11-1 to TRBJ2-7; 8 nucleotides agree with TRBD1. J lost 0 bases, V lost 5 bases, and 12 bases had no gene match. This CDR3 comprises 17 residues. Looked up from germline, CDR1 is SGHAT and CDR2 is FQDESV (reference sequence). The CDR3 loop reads CASSPFNWDRSSYEQYF. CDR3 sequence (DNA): TGTGCCAGCAGCCCGTTTAACTGGGACAGGTCCTCCTACGAGCAGTACTTC.

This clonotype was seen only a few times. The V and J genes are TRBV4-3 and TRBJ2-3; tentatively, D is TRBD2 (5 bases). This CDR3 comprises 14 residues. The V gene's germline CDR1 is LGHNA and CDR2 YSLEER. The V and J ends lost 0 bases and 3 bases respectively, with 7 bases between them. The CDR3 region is CASSQERETDTQYF. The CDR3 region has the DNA TGCGCCAGCAGCCAAGAGAGGGAGACAGATACGCAGTATTTT.

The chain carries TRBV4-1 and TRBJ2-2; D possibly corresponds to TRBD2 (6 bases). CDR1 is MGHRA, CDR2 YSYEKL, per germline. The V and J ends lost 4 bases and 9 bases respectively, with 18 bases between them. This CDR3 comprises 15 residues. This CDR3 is CASSPDGSGLRELFF. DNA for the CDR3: TGCGCCAGCAGCCCCGACGGTAGCGGATTACGGGAGCTGTTTTTT.

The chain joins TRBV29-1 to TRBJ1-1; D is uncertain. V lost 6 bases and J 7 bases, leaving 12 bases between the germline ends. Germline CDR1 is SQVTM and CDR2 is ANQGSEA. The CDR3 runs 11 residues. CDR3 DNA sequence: TGCAGCGTCGGGATCACAAGTGAAGCTTTCTTT. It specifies CSVGITSEAFF.

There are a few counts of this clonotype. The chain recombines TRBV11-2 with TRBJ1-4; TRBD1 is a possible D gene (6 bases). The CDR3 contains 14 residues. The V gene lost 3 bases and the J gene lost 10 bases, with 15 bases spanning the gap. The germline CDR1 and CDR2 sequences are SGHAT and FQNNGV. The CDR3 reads CASSFSQGGRKLFF. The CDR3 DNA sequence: TGTGCCAGCAGCTTTTCACAGGGCGGTAGAAAACTGTTTTTT.

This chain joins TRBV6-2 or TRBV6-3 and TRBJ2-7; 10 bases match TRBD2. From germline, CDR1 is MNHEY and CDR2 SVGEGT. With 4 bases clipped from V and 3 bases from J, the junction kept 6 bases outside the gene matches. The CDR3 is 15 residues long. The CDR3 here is CASSFIGTSVYEQYF. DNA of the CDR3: TGTGCCAGCAGTTTTATCGGGACTAGCGTCTACGAGCAGTACTTC.

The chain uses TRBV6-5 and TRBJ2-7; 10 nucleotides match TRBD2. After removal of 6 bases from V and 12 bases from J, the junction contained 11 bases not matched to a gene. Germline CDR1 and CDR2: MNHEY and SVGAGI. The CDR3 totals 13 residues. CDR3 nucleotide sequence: TGTGCCAGCAGAAACCCCCTAGCGGGAGATCTGTACTTC. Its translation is CASRNPLAGDLYF.

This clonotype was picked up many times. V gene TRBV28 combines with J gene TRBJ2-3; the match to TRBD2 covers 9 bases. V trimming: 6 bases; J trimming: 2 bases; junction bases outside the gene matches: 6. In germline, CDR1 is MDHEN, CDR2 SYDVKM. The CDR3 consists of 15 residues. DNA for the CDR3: TGTGCCAGCAGCTCTAGCGGGACTATCACAGATACGCAGTATTTT. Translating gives CASSSSGTITDTQYF.

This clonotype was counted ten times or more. CDR3 DNA: TGTGCCAGCAGCCCGGGACAGAGCGAAACAGATACGCAGTATTTT. Amino acids: CASSPGQSETDTQYF. The V call is TRBV7-2, the J call TRBJ2-3; 7 bases are a match to TRBD1. Trimming took 5 bases from V and 3 from J; bases not matched to a gene: 8. CDR3 size: 15 residues. Germline loops: CDR1 SGHTA, CDR2 FQGNSA.

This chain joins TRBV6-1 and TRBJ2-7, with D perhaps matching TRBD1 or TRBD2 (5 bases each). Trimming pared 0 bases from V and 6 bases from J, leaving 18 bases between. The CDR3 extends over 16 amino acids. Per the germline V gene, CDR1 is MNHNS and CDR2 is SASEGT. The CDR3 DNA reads TGTGCCAGCAGTGAAGCCCGGATCGGGGCAGTCCGCGAGCAGTACTTC. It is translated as CASSEARIGAVREQYF.

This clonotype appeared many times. The CDR3 here is CASSFQSGGREQYF. In nucleotides, the CDR3 is TGTGCCAGCAGCTTTCAAAGCGGGGGGCGGGAGCAGTACTTC. V is TRBV7-2 and J is TRBJ2-7; 9 positions match TRBD2. The CDR3 contains 14 residues. V gave up 3 bases and J gave up 7 bases; unmatched junction bases: 7. CDR1 is SGHTA and CDR2 is FQGNSA in the germline V gene.

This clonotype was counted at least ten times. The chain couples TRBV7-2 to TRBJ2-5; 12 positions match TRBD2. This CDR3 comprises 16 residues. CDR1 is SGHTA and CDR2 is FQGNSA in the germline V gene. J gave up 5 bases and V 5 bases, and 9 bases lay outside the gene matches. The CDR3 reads CASSPASGGAAETQYF. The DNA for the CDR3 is TGTGCCAGCAGCCCCGCTAGCGGGGGGGCCGCGGAGACCCAGTACTTC. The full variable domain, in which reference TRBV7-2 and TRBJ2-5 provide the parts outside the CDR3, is GAGVSQSPSNKVTEKGKDVELRCDPISGHTALYWYRQSLGQGLEFLIYFQGNSAPDKSGLPSDRFSAERTGGSVSTLTIQRTQQEDSAVYLCASSPASGGAAETQYFGPGTRLLVL.

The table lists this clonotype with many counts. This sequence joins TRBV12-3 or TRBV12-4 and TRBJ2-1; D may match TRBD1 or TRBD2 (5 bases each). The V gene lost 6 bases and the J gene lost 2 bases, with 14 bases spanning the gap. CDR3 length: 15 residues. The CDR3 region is CASRAGTEAYNEQFF. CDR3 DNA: TGTGCCAGCAGGGCCGGGACGGAAGCCTACAATGAGCAGTTCTTC.

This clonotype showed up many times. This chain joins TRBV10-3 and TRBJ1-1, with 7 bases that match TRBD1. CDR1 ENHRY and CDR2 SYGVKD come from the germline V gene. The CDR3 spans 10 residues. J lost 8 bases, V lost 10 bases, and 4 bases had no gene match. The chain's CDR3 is CATQTGEAFF. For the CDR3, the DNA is TGTGCCACTCAGACAGGGGAAGCTTTCTTT.

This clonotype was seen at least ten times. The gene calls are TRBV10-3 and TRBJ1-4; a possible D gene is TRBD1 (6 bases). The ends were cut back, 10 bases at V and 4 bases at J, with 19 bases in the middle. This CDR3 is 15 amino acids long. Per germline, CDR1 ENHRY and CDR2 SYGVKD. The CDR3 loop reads CATKSATGDNEKLFF. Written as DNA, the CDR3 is TGTGCCACCAAATCCGCGACAGGAGATAATGAAAAACTGTTTTTT.

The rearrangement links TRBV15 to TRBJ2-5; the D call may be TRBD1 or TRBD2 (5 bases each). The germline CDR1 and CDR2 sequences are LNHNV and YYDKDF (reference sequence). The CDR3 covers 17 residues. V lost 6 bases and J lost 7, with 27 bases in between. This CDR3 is CATSQGPTGTAAGTQYF. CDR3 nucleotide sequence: TGTGCCACCAGTCAGGGCCCCACCGGGACGGCCGCAGGGACCCAGTACTTC.

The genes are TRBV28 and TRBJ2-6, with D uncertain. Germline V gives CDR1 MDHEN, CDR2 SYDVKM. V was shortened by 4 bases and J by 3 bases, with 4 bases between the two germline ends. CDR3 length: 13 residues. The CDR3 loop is CASSSIGANVLTF. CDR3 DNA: TGTGCCAGCAGTTCTATTGGGGCCAACGTCCTGACTTTC.

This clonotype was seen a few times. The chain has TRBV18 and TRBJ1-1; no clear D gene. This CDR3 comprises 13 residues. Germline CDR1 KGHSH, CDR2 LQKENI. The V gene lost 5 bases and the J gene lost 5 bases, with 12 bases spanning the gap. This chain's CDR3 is CASSTTRETEAFF. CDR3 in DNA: TGTGCCAGCTCAACTACGCGGGAGACTGAAGCTTTCTTT.

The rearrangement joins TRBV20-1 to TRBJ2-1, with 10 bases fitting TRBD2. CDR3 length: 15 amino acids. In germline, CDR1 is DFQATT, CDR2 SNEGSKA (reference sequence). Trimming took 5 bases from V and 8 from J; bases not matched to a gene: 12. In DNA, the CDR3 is TGCAGTGCTTACGGGACTAGCGAGCGGTACCATGAGCAGTTCTTC. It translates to CSAYGTSERYHEQFF.